This entry is about one TCR beta chain. Its antigen is still unknown. This sample was taken from a study of shared clonotypes between healthy human individuals. The CDR3 loop spans 19 amino acids. The germline gives CDR1 LNHDA, CDR2 SQIVND (reference sequence). Trimming cost V 4 bases and J 3 bases; bases outside gene matches: 18. The data were produced by immunoSEQ multiplex PCR, yet TCRdb's version contains in-frame clones alone and is incomplete. The table lists approximately 2,300,000 clones, 92% of them singletons. Findings of the study overall: The researchers took only blood, and tissue repertoires probably look different.

The specimen was naive CD4+ T cells from PBMCs. Described subset: CD45RA+ positively selected. The gene calls are TRBV19 and TRBJ2-5, with 9 nucleotides matching TRBD1. The sequence was collected from a man aged 18 to 35 in good health. Some clones in this sample may be carry-over from other donors' samples. The CDR3 DNA reads TGTGCCAGTAGTAAAGACCGGCCGGGACAGGGAGGTCGAGAAGAGACCCAGTACTTC. This translates into CASSKDRPGQGGREETQYF.